This note documents a single T cell receptor beta chain sequence. These data are taken from a study of Graves' ophthalmopathy and Graves' hyperthyroidism. The germline CDR1 and CDR2 sequences are MNHEY and SVGAGI. Trimming took off 0 bases at V and 5 bases at J, with 11 bases between the two ends. The CDR3 has 14 amino acids. RNA transcripts provided the template for amplifying TCR beta CDR3 regions. HTBI primers were employed in first-round RT-PCR, then a second-round multiplex PCR followed. In TCRdb, the multiplex PCR reads were re-called with MiXCR into one record per CDR3 protein. Here the sample spans roughly 500,000 distinct CDR3 sequences, approximately 14% being singletons. Clinicians made diagnoses from clinical symptoms, serum thyroxine, TRAb, thyroid ultrasound and orbital computed tomography.

The sequence was collected from a woman younger than 45 with Graves' ophthalmopathy. The chain carries TRBV6-5 and TRBJ2-7; TRBD1 is a possible D gene (6 bases). Sequences were obtained from blood. CDR3 residues: CASSYSRQVHEQYF. The CDR3 DNA follows: TGTGCCAGCAGTTACTCCCGACAGGTCCACGAGCAGTACTTC.